This T cell receptor (beta chain) appears in the sequencing data of a study of cytomegalovirus exposure and HLA in healthy donors. PCR amplification relied on 60 Vbeta primers (plus 13 Jbeta primers). Clones were read by immunoSEQ multiplex PCR, and TCRdb kept only the in-frame ones, dropping some. This sample has about 110,000 clones; 70% to 80% occur once, and the top ten carry roughly 2.3%. Regarding this clone: As yet, its antigen is unknown.

Germline CDR1 is SGHRS and CDR2 is YFSETQ. The ends lost 2 bases at V and 2 bases at J; junction bases unmatched: 8. The CDR3 is 18 amino acids. Study-wide findings and caveats: Previous analysis showed most TCR beta V segments were productive about 90% or about 30% of the time. In vitro confirmation showed three CMV-associated chains to be CMV antigen specific. Common viral pathogens were later found to be apparently linked to several of the most significant clusters. One cluster of highly shared sequence variants probably arose as a sequencing artifact.

The sequence was collected from a man between 18 and 29 years old in good health and CMV-seronegative. The sample comprised PBMCs. This chain uses TRBV5-1 with TRBJ2-5, with 14 nucleotides matching TRBD2. This CDR3 reads CASSFPGLAGVRQETQYF. The CDR3 nucleotides are TGCGCCAGCAGCTTTCCGGGACTAGCGGGGGTAAGGCAAGAGACCCAGTACTTC.